Listed below are T cell receptor beta chains from one sample, sequenced in a study of cytomegalovirus exposure and HLA in healthy donors. Clones were read by immunoSEQ multiplex PCR, and TCRdb kept only the in-frame ones, dropping some. Of over 100,000 clones listed, more than 70% are singletons. The sample taken for sequencing was PBMCs. These receptors all stem from a male donor in good health and CMV-seronegative. CDR3s leave out the opening cysteine and the closing phenylalanine or tryptophan. A D gene is named only where the DNA matches it firmly. Clone size is given for some rows only: seen once, a few or many times, or a class if the clone is expanded.

v_call: TRBV19
d_call: NA
clone_size: NA
j_call: TRBJ2-3
cdr3_aa: ASREGSSTDTQY

v_call: TRBV27
d_call: TRBD1
clone_size: NA
j_call: TRBJ2-5
cdr3_aa: ASSGTGHQETQY

v_call: TRBV6-4
d_call: TRBD1
clone_size: medium-sized
j_call: TRBJ1-3
cdr3_aa: ASSIYLGDRGNTIY

v_call: TRBV19
d_call: NA
clone_size: NA
j_call: TRBJ2-2
cdr3_aa: ASSFGAMFGAGELF

v_call: TRBV29-1
d_call: TRBD1
clone_size: NA
j_call: TRBJ1-2
cdr3_aa: SAGGWESGYT

v_call: TRBV10-3
d_call: NA
clone_size: few
j_call: TRBJ2-7
cdr3_aa: AISDEEGSYEQY

v_call: TRBV27
d_call: NA
clone_size: NA
j_call: TRBJ2-2
cdr3_aa: ASSFTTGNTGELF

v_call: TRBV4-3
d_call: NA
clone_size: NA
j_call: TRBJ2-1
cdr3_aa: ASSSRGGNYNEQF

v_call: TRBV9
d_call: NA
clone_size: NA
j_call: TRBJ2-3
cdr3_aa: ASSAGLPSTDTQY

v_call: TRBV19
d_call: TRBD1
clone_size: NA
j_call: TRBJ1-2
cdr3_aa: ASRGTGGEAYGYT

v_call: TRBV7-9
d_call: NA
clone_size: NA
j_call: TRBJ1-5
cdr3_aa: ASSFANQPQH

v_call: TRBV7-9
d_call: TRBD2
clone_size: NA
j_call: TRBJ2-5
cdr3_aa: SSSRGGGEYQETQY

v_call: TRBV25-1
d_call: NA
clone_size: NA
j_call: TRBJ2-2
cdr3_aa: QNIGELF

v_call: TRBV5-1
d_call: NA
clone_size: NA
j_call: TRBJ1-4
cdr3_aa: ASSLGAGGLSNEKLF

v_call: TRBV5-4
d_call: NA
clone_size: few
j_call: TRBJ1-3
cdr3_aa: ASSFTGYSGNTIY

v_call: TRBV9
d_call: NA
clone_size: NA
j_call: TRBJ1-1
cdr3_aa: ASSVVGQGEAF

v_call: TRBV27
d_call: NA
clone_size: NA
j_call: TRBJ1-2
cdr3_aa: ASSFAEYGYT

v_call: TRBV29-1
d_call: NA
clone_size: NA
j_call: TRBJ2-1
cdr3_aa: SVNTFHHSYNEQF

v_call: TRBV6-1
d_call: NA
clone_size: NA
j_call: TRBJ1-4
cdr3_aa: ASSEEAAGNEKLF

v_call: TRBV6-6
d_call: NA
clone_size: NA
j_call: TRBJ1-1
cdr3_aa: ASSYEVGGTEAF